A selection of T cell receptor beta chains follows, all from one sample in a study of CD8 T cells in ankylosing spondylitis. TCRdb re-called the 5' RACE reads with MiXCR, one entry per CDR3 protein. The data contain some 200,000 distinct CDR3 sequences, 13% of them singletons. The sequenced sample was blood, either unsorted or a sorted T cell fraction (not recorded which). The receptors stem from a male donor with ankylosing spondylitis or in good health (not recorded which). CDR3s include the opening cysteine and the closing phenylalanine or tryptophan. D genes are given only for firm matches. Some rows mark clone size as missing; the rest say once, few, many or name a class of expanded clone.

cdr3_length d_call clone_size j_call v_call cdr3_aa cdr3_nt
15 TRBD1 NA TRBJ2-7 TRBV15 CATSREDRGQHEQYF TGTGCCACCAGCAGGGAGGACAGGGGGCAACACGAGCAGTACTTC
15 NA NA TRBJ2-4 TRBV2 CASTAGVLAKNIQYF TGTGCCAGCACCGCAGGGGTTCTAGCCAAAAACATTCAGTACTTC
15 NA NA TRBJ1-1 TRBV20-1 CSARVEATMNTEAFF TGCAGTGCTAGAGTGGAAGCCACTATGAACACTGAAGCTTTCTTT
15 TRBD1 NA TRBJ2-7 TRBV12-3/TRBV12-4 CASSERLGQAYEQYF TGTGCCAGCAGTGAACGACTGGGACAGGCCTACGAGCAGTACTTC
15 TRBD2 few TRBJ2-1 TRBV7-2 CASSPGGLAHNEQFF TGTGCCAGCAGCCCTGGGGGACTAGCCCACAATGAGCAGTTCTTC
15 NA NA TRBJ2-1 TRBV28 CASSLTVASYNEQFF TGTGCCAGCAGTTTGACAGTCGCATCTTACAATGAGCAGTTCTTC
15 NA NA TRBJ1-5 TRBV4-2 CASSPGGHSNQPQHF TGTGCCAGCAGCCCAGGCGGACATAGCAATCAGCCCCAGCATTTT
15 NA few TRBJ2-3 TRBV7-9 CASSFDGGFTDTQYF TGTGCCAGCAGCTTTGATGGGGGGTTCACAGATACGCAGTATTTT
16 TRBD1 NA TRBJ2-3 TRBV3-1 CASSPEGTEFTDTQYF TGTGCCAGCAGCCCCGAAGGGACAGAATTCACAGATACGCAGTATTTT
15 TRBD1 NA TRBJ1-5 TRBV11-2 CASSSGQGGDQPQHF TGTGCCAGCAGCTCAGGACAGGGAGGGGATCAGCCCCAGCATTTT
14 NA few TRBJ2-7 TRBV6-1 CASLGQNPYYEQYF TGTGCCAGCCTTGGACAGAACCCCTACTACGAGCAGTACTTC
15 TRBD2 few TRBJ2-5 TRBV13 CASSVGGGRGETQYF TGTGCCAGCAGCGTTGGGGGGGGAAGAGGGGAGACCCAGTACTTC
13 TRBD1 NA TRBJ2-3 TRBV29-1 CSVDQGVTDTQYF TGCAGCGTTGACCAGGGGGTCACAGATACGCAGTATTTT
17 NA few TRBJ2-1 TRBV5-1 CASSQEGGEGSYNEQFF TGCGCCAGCAGCCAGGAGGGGGGGGAGGGCTCCTACAATGAGCAGTTCTTC
14 NA few TRBJ2-5 TRBV20-1 CSAPSILLGETQYF TGCAGTGCTCCATCAATCCTGTTAGGGGAGACCCAGTACTTC
15 TRBD2 NA TRBJ2-7 TRBV20-1 CSARGLAGNSYEQYF TGCAGTGCTAGAGGCCTAGCGGGAAACTCTTACGAGCAGTACTTC
14 TRBD1 NA TRBJ2-2 TRBV29-1 CSVVRTGAHGELFF TGCAGCGTTGTTCGGACAGGGGCGCACGGGGAGCTGTTTTTT
14 TRBD1 many TRBJ2-2 TRBV6-1 CASRPGTATGELFF TGTGCCAGCAGACCCGGGACAGCCACCGGGGAGCTGTTTTTT
15 TRBD1 NA TRBJ2-7 TRBV19 CASSSGAGGSYEQYF TGTGCCAGTAGTAGCGGTGCAGGGGGCTCCTACGAGCAGTACTTC
15 NA few TRBJ2-7 TRBV27 CASSFSLTGRNEQYF TGTGCCAGCAGTTTCTCCTTGACAGGGAGGAACGAGCAGTACTTC